This T cell receptor (beta chain) emerged from a study of blood T cell repertoires in COVID-19. CDR1 and CDR2 from the germline V gene are MDHEN and SYDVKM. Trimming removed 3 bases from V and 6 bases from J, with 17 bases in between. This CDR3 comprises 15 residues. TCRdb keeps only in-frame clones here, not all; method: immunoSEQ multiplex PCR. There are approximately 300,000 clones in the sample; 92% occur only once, and around 18% lies in the top ten. The sequence was collected from a woman between 25 and 40 years old who had recovered from COVID-19. Sequencing was carried out using PBMCs or T cells enriched from blood (not recorded which). The rearrangement joins TRBV28 to TRBJ1-2, with D possibly matching TRBD1 (6 bases). This CDR3 reads CASSFGAGVGNGYTF. As DNA, the CDR3 is TGTGCCAGCAGTTTTGGGGCAGGGGTGGGCAATGGCTACACCTTC.